These 6 T cell receptor beta chains were sequenced from one sample in a study of glioma-infiltrating T cells. Using RNA template, CDR3s of TCR alpha and beta were amplified with iRepertoire arm-PCR. TCRdb recomputed calls from the multiplex PCR reads with MiXCR, one row per CDR3 protein. The sample lists about 410,000 distinct CDR3 sequences; 41% were seen once. The sequenced sample was glioma tissue, nonneoplastic brain tissue, or PBMCs (not recorded which). Source of these receptors: a human donor with low-grade glioma or glioblastoma, undergoing nonglioma brain surgery, or in good health (not recorded which).

This clonotype was seen a handful of times. V gene TRBV4-2 combines with J gene TRBJ2-7, with 9 bases matching TRBD2. Germline CDR1 and CDR2: LGHNA and YNFKEQ. The junction had 8 bases not matched to a gene; V was cut back by 1 base and J by 1 base. CDR3 length equals 17 residues. The CDR3 is CASSQVNSGSSSYEQYF. In DNA form, the CDR3 reads TGTGCCAGCAGCCAAGTGAATAGCGGGAGTAGTTCCTACGAGCAGTACTTC.

V usage is TRBV5-6 and J usage is TRBJ2-1; TRBD2 aligns across 11 bases. The CDR3 runs to 15 residues. The germline V gene encodes CDR1 SGHDT and CDR2 YYEEEE. Germline trimming cut 4 bases from V and 9 bases from J; bases unmatched to any gene: 9. CDR3 nucleotide sequence: TGTGCCAGCAGCCGACTAGCGGGATTACGAGGTGAGCAGTTCTTC. Translation gives CASSRLAGLRGEQFF.

The chain is built from TRBV4-1 and TRBJ2-1; D perhaps matches TRBD2 (5 bases). Trimming cost V 0 bases and J 9 bases, with 9 bases left between them. The CDR3 contains 13 residues. Germline CDR1 is MGHRA and CDR2 is YSYEKL. The CDR3 nucleotides read TGCGCCAGCAGCCAAGAGAGAGAGGGTGAGCAGTTCTTC. It translates to CASSQEREGEQFF.

The chain employs TRBV19 and TRBJ2-5; 9 bases agree with TRBD1. The J segment lost 4 bases and the V segment lost 5 bases, leaving 2 bases of the junction unmatched. Germline CDR1 and CDR2: LNHDA and SQIVND (reference sequence). The length of the CDR3 is 13 residues. The CDR3 nucleotides are TGTGCCAGTAGTGCGACAGGGGGAGAGACCCAGTACTTC. This encodes CASSATGGETQYF.

V and J are TRBV11-2 and TRBJ2-2; D is unclear. This CDR3 is 14 amino acids long. Germline V gives CDR1 SGHAT, CDR2 FQNNGV. V was pared by 1 base and J by 4 bases, with 7 bases between. CDR3 sequence (DNA): TGTGCCAGCAGCTTAGTATCCCGCACCGGGGAGCTGTTTTTT. The encoded protein is CASSLVSRTGELFF.

Points on this clonotype: Just one base apart from a much larger clone, this may be a read error. The chain recombines TRBV6-6 with TRBJ1-1; TRBD1 might be the D (5 bases). V lost 0 bases and J 6 bases, leaving 8 bases between the germline ends. The CDR3 loop spans 13 amino acids. The germline CDR1 and CDR2 sequences are MNHNY and SVGAGI (reference sequence). The CDR3 sequence is CASSYSRQSEAFF. CDR3 coding DNA: TGTGCCAGCAGTTACTCGAGACAGTCTGAAGCTTTCTTT.